Shown below are 4 T cell receptor beta chains from a single sample sequenced in a study of T cells expressing NK-cell markers. Each CDR3 protein gets one entry in TCRdb, which reprocessed the 5' RACE reads and gives no DNA. This table lists hundreds of thousands of distinct CDR3 sequences. Sequenced material: blood T cells: a sorted CD56 or NKG2C T cell subset, CD4+ or CD8+ T cells, or bulk PBMC T cells (not recorded which). The receptors stem from a woman between 18 and 70 years old in good health.

The chain combines TRBV7-2 with TRBJ2-5; TCRdb's D call, TRBD1, is unchecked because there is no DNA. The CDR3 length is 14 residues. Germline assignment: CDR1 SGHTA and CDR2 FQGNSA. This CDR3 is CASSFPGERKTQYF.

The chain joins TRBV7-9 to TRBJ2-3; TCRdb calls TRBD2, which cannot be checked without DNA. This CDR3 has 14 residues. From germline, CDR1 is SEHNR and CDR2 FQNEAQ (reference sequence). CDR3 loop: CASSKTSTTDTQYF.

The rearrangement joins TRBV12-3 or TRBV12-4 to TRBJ2-7; the TCRdb call, TRBD1, lacks DNA for checking. The CDR3 sequence is 14 residues long. The CDR3 here is CASSPTATSYEQYF.

The chain recombines TRBV7-2 with TRBJ2-3. The CDR3 runs 12 residues. Per the germline V gene, CDR1 is SGHTA and CDR2 is FQGNSA. CDR3 loop: CASSPVADTQYF.